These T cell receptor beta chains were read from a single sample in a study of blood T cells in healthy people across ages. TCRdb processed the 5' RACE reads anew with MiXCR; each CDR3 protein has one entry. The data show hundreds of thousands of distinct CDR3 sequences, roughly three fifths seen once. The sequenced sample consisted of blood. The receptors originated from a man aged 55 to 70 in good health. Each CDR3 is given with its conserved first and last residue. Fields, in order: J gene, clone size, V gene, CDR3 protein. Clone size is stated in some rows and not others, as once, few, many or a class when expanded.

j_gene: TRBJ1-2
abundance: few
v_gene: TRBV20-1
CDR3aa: CSASRQTGGYTF

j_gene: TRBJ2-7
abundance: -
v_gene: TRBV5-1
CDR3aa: CASFRGTGVYEQYF

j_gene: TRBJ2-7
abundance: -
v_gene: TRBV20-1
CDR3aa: CSARGGQRGSSYEQYF

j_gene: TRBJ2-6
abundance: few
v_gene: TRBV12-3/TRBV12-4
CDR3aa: CASSWDHSGANVLTF

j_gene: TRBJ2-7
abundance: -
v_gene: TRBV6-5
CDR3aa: CASSYPRTGNGAYEQYF

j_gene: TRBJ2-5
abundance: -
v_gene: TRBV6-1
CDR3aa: CASSIIQGTQGIGETQYF

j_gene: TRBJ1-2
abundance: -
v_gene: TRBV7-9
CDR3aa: CASSLERENYGYTF

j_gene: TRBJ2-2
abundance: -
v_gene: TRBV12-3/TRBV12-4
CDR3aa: CASSLRLGSTGELFF

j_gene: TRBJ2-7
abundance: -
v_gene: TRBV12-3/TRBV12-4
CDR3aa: CASSVGETYEQYF

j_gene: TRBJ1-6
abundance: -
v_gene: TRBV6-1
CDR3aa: CASSGPPGLPNSPLHF

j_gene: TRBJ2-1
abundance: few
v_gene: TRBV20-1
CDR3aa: CSAAGTSGGSSYNEQFF

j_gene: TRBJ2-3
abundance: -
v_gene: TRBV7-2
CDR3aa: CAAGHGLAGGGDTQYF

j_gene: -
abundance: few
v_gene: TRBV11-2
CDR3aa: CASSLGLGLQETQYF

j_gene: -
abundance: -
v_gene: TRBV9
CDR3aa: CASSVGTGGTQYF

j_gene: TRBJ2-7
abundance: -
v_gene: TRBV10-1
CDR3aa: CAISRPTDSSYEQYF

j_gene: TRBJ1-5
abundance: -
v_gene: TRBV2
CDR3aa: CASSAGLTSNQPQHF

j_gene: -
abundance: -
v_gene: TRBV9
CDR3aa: CASSFSGQSLYEQYF

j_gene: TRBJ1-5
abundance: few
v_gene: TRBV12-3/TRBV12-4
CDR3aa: CASSSSQGGGNQPQHF

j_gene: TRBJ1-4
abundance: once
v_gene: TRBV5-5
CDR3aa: CASSLEGTGIEKLFF

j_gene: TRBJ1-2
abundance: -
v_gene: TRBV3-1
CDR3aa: CASSQAGLGYTF

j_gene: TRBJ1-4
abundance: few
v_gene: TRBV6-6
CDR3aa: CASSYVTGDEKLFF

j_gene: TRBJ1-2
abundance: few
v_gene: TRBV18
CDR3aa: CASSPRGLYGYTF

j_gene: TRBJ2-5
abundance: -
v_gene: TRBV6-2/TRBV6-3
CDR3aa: CASYAGVGETQYF

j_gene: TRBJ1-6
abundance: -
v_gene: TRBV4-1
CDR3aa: CAGSLRDRFSSHNSPLHF

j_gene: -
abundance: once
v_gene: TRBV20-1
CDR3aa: CSARDVSGGSQETQYF

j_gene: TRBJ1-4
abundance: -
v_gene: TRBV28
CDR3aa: CASISSGNEKLFF

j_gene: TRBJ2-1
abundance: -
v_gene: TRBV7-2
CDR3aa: CASSRRRTLSANEQFF

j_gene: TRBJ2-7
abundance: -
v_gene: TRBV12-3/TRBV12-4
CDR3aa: CASSLTGRDEQYF

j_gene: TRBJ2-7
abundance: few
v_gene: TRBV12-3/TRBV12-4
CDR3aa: CASSRPPSGYEQYF

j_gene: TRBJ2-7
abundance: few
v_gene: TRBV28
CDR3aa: CASSSGQGSLGEQYF

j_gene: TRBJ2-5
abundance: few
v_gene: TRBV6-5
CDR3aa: CASSWSSGQETQYF

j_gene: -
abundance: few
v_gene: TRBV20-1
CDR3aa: CSAMTSGLPHEQYF